The T cell receptor beta chain described here comes from a study of T cells in Graves' hyperthyroidism and ophthalmopathy (dated by TCRdb to between 2018 and 2021). Broadly, across the study: Peripheral blood samples were taken at the time of initial diagnosis, prior to any treatment. A discovery cohort of about 96 patients, fewer than 50 with Graves' ophthalmopathy and approximately 57 with stable Graves' hyperthyroidism, was used to find distinguishing TCR V-J signatures. An independent validation cohort of around 19 hyperthyroidism patients and about 15 patients who later progressed to ophthalmopathy tested prospective prediction of ophthalmopathy. For training and testing, the 100 or so patients in the discovery cohort were randomly divided in a 7:3 ratio. Thyroid tissue and blood T-cell repertoires from about six Graves' hyperthyroidism patients were also compared in the study. Once sampling was done, hyperthyroidism patients were given methimazole at a starting dose of 30 mg daily, whereas ophthalmopathy patients were given high-dose intravenous methylprednisolone. The paper reports TCR Vbeta CDR3 sequencing of roughly 140 peripheral blood samples: 40 to 45 ophthalmopathy, under 80 hyperthyroidism and approximately 17 progressor patients. What the research found in general, with its limitations: Most expanded thyroid clonotypes (frequency above 0.001) were also detected in blood, a finding suggesting that blood repertoires may reflect thyroid immune responses. A model built on a 13 V-J signature distinguished ophthalmopathy from stable hyperthyroidism, reaching about 89% sensitivity and 81.08% specificity in cross-validation and 80%/75% in testing. Sample size was not statistically predetermined, and blinding of investigators to group allocation was not performed. In validation, progression to ophthalmopathy was predicted by the model with approximately 67% sensitivity and under 85% specificity, a median of around 5.9 months before onset.

This clonotype was seen repeatedly, ten times or more. Its antigen has not been determined. No quality values exist for individual bases; no much larger clone is one base distant. The CDR3 numbers 14 residues from cysteine through phenylalanine. Only the CDR3 DNA stays, 42 bases, in frame from base 1. The junction shows trimming of 7 bases on V and 9 bases on J, plus 19 bases between the germline ends. Amplification of TCR beta CDR3 regions was carried out from RNA transcripts. The first round of RT-PCR for the TCR CDR3 was performed with the HTBI primer set and the Qiagen OneStep RT-PCR kit. The libraries were constructed in a second round of multiplex PCR and then size-selected and purified. Libraries were sequenced paired-end with 100 bp reads on an Illumina HiSeq2000. In the source study's methods: SOAPnuke was used to process the raw data, with reads discarded if the reads contained adapters or uncalled bases, had a mean Phred below 15, or lacked an exact constant-primer or identifier match. High-quality paired reads were merged using COPE v1.2.5, and each unique nucleotide sequence was defined as a clonotype. MiTCR v1.1 was used to align clonotypes to the IMGT TRBV, TRBD and TRBJ reference segments. The analysis was restricted to V-J combinations with a frequency above 0.0001, which together covered 99.2% of the repertoires. A TCS score was defined as the ratio between F50 (clonal expansion) and ExV (chaos), using BLOSUM62-based TCRdist between CDR3 peptides within each V-J. Welch's t-statistics and random forest reduced 500 to 550 V-J features to 13, which were used in a naive Bayes classifier (R e1071). TCRdb trimmed public reads at Q25 via fastp, called clones via MiXCR and kept in-frame beta chains. When rows share a CDR3 protein, they turn into one entry using the most common DNA and genes. The V and J calls were determined by TCRdb, not by the authors. The sample table records 500,000 to 750,000 distinct CDR3 sequences; roughly 14% of these occur just once. Less than 9.5% of the sample belongs to the ten largest clones.

Stable Graves' hyperthyroidism was defined as the absence of progression to ophthalmopathy over 18 months of follow-up. Hyperthyroidism patients were aged 18 to 65 years and newly diagnosed, with disease duration of less than 2 months. Exclusion was applied to patients with uncontrolled infections, other autoimmune diseases, pregnancy or lactation. Diagnoses were based on clinical symptoms, serum thyroxine and TRAb, thyroid ultrasound and orbital computed tomography. Ficoll-Paque density gradient centrifugation was used to isolate PBMCs from approximately 10 ml of fresh peripheral blood. Total RNA was extracted with Trizol reagent, and quality was checked on an Agilent 2100 Bioanalyzer.

The sequence came from a woman aged 30 to 39 with Graves' hyperthyroidism. The sequencing input was blood. The chain is assembled from TRBV12-3 or TRBV12-4 and TRBJ2-1, and TRBD1 may be the D gene, going by 5 matching bases. The DNA is TGTGCCAGCACTTCGACCCCCTTTGACAGTGAGCAGTTCTTC. It codes for CASTSTPFDSEQFF.